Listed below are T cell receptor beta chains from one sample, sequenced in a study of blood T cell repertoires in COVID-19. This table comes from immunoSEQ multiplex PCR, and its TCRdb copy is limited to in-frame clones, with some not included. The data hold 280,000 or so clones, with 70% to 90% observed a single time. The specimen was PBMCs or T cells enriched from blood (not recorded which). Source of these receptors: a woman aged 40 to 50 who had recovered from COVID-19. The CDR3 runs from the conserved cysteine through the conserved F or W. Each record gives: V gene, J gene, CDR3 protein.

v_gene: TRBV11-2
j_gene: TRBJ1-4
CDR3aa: CASSLGGGSNEKLFF

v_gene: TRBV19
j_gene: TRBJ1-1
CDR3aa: CASMRQGILNTEAFF

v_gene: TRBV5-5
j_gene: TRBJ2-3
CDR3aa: CASSFSRVWGTDTQYF

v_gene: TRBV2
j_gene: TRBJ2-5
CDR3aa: CASSEDGGETQYF

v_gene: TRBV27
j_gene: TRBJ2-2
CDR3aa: CASSNPPQSGASGRDTGELFF

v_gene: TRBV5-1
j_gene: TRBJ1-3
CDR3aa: CASSAGQGGNTIYF

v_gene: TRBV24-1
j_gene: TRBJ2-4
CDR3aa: CATSDLEGQTKNIQYF

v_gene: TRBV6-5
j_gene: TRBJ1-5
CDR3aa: CASRGQSNQPQHF

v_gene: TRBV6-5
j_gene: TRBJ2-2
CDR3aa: CASSYSGEGGPGELFF

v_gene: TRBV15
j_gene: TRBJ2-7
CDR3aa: CATSIGQGSYEQYF

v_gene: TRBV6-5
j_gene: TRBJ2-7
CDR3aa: CASSLSGRAYEQYF

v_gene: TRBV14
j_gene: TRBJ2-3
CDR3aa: CASSPLDIGVQGTQYF

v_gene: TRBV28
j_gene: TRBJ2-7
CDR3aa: CASRSVGGGHEQYF

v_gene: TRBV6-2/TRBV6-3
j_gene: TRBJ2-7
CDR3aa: CASTPGSGSRGTYEQYF

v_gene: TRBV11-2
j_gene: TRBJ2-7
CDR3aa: CASSYTRYEQYF

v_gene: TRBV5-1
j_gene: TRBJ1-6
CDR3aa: CASSLKGVGSPLHF

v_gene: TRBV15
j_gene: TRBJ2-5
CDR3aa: CATSRTLRDNQETQYF

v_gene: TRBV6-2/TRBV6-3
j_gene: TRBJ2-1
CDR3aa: CASSLGGFGNEQFF

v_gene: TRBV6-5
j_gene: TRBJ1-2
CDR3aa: CASSMDRANYGYTF

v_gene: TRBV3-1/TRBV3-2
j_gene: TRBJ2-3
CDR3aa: CASSQGLAGLGNTQYF

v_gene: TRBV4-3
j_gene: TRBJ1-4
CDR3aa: CASSQGRAGKLFF

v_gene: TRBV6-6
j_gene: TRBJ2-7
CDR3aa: CASRISETSSYEQYF

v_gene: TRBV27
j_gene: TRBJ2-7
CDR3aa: CASSSQGAVEQYF

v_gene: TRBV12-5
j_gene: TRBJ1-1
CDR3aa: CASGLEMSNTEAFF

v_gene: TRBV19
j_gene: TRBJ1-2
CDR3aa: CASSILGTAKGYGYTF

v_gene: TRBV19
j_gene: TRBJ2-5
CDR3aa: CASRPRTGTGDREQETQYF

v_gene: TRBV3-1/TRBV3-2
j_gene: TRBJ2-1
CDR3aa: CATKLAGEESDEQFF